This T cell receptor (beta chain) was captured by sequencing in a study of blood T cell repertoires in COVID-19. Looking at the study overall: Specimens from acute and convalescent COVID-19 originated in the United States, Italy and Spain.

As processed by the authors: Nucleated cell counts were estimated from reference gene primer amplification. Method: immunoSEQ multiplex PCR; TCRdb's copy keeps in-frame clones and lacks some. The DNA was the basis for D and trimming; V, J and clone size are from that table. The table records 150,000 or so clones, 70% to 90% of them present only once. This CDR3 contains 15 residues. Germline V gives CDR1 ENHRY, CDR2 SYGVKD. Trimming pared 0 bases from V and 0 bases from J, leaving 8 bases between. This TCR came from a man between 60 and 70 years old who had recovered from COVID-19. Sequenced: peripheral blood. The chain combines TRBV10-3 with TRBJ1-1; D is unresolved. The CDR3 sequence: CAISESFGVNTEAFF. Written as DNA, the CDR3 is TGTGCCATCAGTGAGTCGTTCGGTGTGAACACTGAAGCTTTCTTT.